This paragraph covers one T cell receptor beta chain sequence. These data belong to a study of T-cell memory formation after mild COVID-19. Each CDR3 protein gets one entry after TCRdb re-called the 5' RACE reads with MiXCR. The sample contains fewer than 250,000 distinct CDR3 sequences, approximately 30% of which appear only once. Trimming removed 1 base from V and 4 bases from J, with 7 bases in between. The length of the CDR3 is 12 residues. The germline gives CDR1 DFQATT, CDR2 SNEGSKA (reference sequence). The chain has TRBV20-1 and TRBJ1-1; D unclear. This sequence was found in an adult woman who had mild COVID-19 (a few samples of this study predate the infection). Cell type and time point are not known. Material for sequencing was PBMCs or a T cell subset sorted from them (not recorded which). The CDR3 DNA reads TGCAGTGCTAGAGCATCCGGCACTGAAGCTTTCTTT. It codes for CSARASGTEAFF.